This is a list of T cell receptor beta chains from one sample in a study of blood T cell repertoires in COVID-19. Only in-frame clones appear in the TCRdb table, and some are missing; sequencing was by immunoSEQ multiplex PCR. The profile shows 150,000 to 200,000 clones, roughly 90% of them singletons. Sequencing was performed on peripheral blood. Receptor source: a man aged 55 to 70 with acute or convalescent COVID-19. Each CDR3 is given with its conserved first and last residue. A D gene is named only where the DNA matches it firmly. Rows give clone size only sometimes, using once, few, many, or a class for an expanded clone.

j_gene: TRBJ2-1
d_gene: .
abundance: .
v_gene: TRBV19
CDR3aa: CASSITGTTYNEQFF
CDR3nt: TGTGCCAGTAGTATAACAGGGACGACCTACAATGAGCAGTTCTTC

j_gene: TRBJ1-2
d_gene: .
abundance: .
v_gene: TRBV5-1
CDR3aa: CASSVTAGPTPGYTF
CDR3nt: TGCGCCAGCAGCGTTACGGCAGGGCCGACTCCTGGCTACACCTTC

j_gene: TRBJ2-1
d_gene: .
abundance: .
v_gene: TRBV5-1
CDR3aa: CASSLGGSRVVNEQFF
CDR3nt: TGCGCCAGCAGCTTGGGCGGGTCTCGAGTTGTGAATGAGCAGTTCTTC

j_gene: TRBJ1-2
d_gene: TRBD1
abundance: .
v_gene: TRBV9
CDR3aa: CASSVAGGGFRVDGYTF
CDR3nt: TGTGCCAGCAGCGTAGCAGGGGGCGGGTTCCGGGTGGATGGCTACACCTTC

j_gene: TRBJ1-2
d_gene: TRBD1
abundance: .
v_gene: TRBV9
CDR3aa: CASSALTGVHGYTF
CDR3nt: TGTGCCAGCAGCGCCCTAACAGGGGTACATGGCTACACCTTC

j_gene: TRBJ1-2
d_gene: .
abundance: .
v_gene: TRBV7-2
CDR3aa: CASSPSGWGDSDGYTF
CDR3nt: TGTGCCAGCAGCCCCTCGGGGTGGGGGGATTCAGATGGCTACACCTTC

j_gene: TRBJ1-5
d_gene: .
abundance: .
v_gene: TRBV6-1
CDR3aa: CASSEFTANQPQHF
CDR3nt: TGTGCCAGCAGTGAATTCACAGCTAATCAGCCCCAGCATTTT

j_gene: TRBJ1-2
d_gene: .
abundance: once
v_gene: TRBV6-6
CDR3aa: CASSLSGNYGYTF
CDR3nt: TGTGCCAGCAGTTTGTCGGGGAACTATGGCTACACCTTC

j_gene: TRBJ2-2
d_gene: TRBD2
abundance: .
v_gene: TRBV7-3
CDR3aa: CASSQTSGFTGELFF
CDR3nt: TGTGCCAGCAGCCAGACTAGCGGTTTCACCGGGGAGCTGTTTTTT

j_gene: TRBJ1-2
d_gene: .
abundance: .
v_gene: TRBV6-5
CDR3aa: CASSPHQAPYGYTF
CDR3nt: TGTGCCAGCAGTCCACATCAGGCGCCCTATGGCTACACCTTC

j_gene: TRBJ1-2
d_gene: .
abundance: .
v_gene: TRBV10-2
CDR3aa: CASSLVTGNYGYTF
CDR3nt: TGCGCCAGCAGTTTGGTGACAGGAAACTATGGCTACACCTTC

j_gene: TRBJ1-2
d_gene: .
abundance: .
v_gene: TRBV10-3
CDR3aa: CAISEEGVGYTF
CDR3nt: TGTGCCATCAGTGAGGAGGGGGTTGGCTACACCTTC

j_gene: TRBJ2-3
d_gene: TRBD2
abundance: .
v_gene: TRBV10-3
CDR3aa: CAISESWIAGGPSTDTQYF
CDR3nt: TGTGCCATCAGTGAGTCGTGGATAGCGGGGGGGCCTAGCACAGATACGCAGTATTTT

j_gene: TRBJ1-1
d_gene: TRBD1
abundance: .
v_gene: TRBV7-2
CDR3aa: CASSFLDRVTGTEAFF
CDR3nt: TGTGCCAGCAGCTTTTTAGACAGGGTGACGGGCACTGAAGCTTTCTTT

j_gene: TRBJ1-3
d_gene: .
abundance: .
v_gene: TRBV7-9
CDR3aa: CASTTLVPRAGVGNTIYF
CDR3nt: TGTGCCAGCACCACTCTTGTGCCGAGGGCGGGGGTCGGAAACACCATATATTTT

j_gene: TRBJ1-2
d_gene: TRBD1
abundance: .
v_gene: TRBV6-5
CDR3aa: CASTPDRGLYGYTF
CDR3nt: TGTGCCAGCACCCCGGACAGGGGACTCTATGGCTACACCTTC

j_gene: TRBJ1-1
d_gene: TRBD1
abundance: .
v_gene: TRBV11-3
CDR3aa: CASISGGFGGTEAFF
CDR3nt: TGTGCCAGCATTTCAGGGGGCTTTGGGGGCACTGAAGCTTTCTTT

j_gene: TRBJ1-2
d_gene: TRBD1
abundance: .
v_gene: TRBV4-1
CDR3aa: CASSQATGGIAHTF
CDR3nt: TGCGCCAGCAGCCAAGCGACAGGGGGCATAGCTCACACCTTC

j_gene: TRBJ1-5
d_gene: .
abundance: .
v_gene: TRBV18
CDR3aa: CASSGSDNQPQHF
CDR3nt: TGTGCCAGCTCAGGGAGTGACAATCAGCCCCAGCATTTT

j_gene: TRBJ2-7
d_gene: .
abundance: .
v_gene: TRBV15
CDR3aa: CATSRVRDSNREWSSYEQYF
CDR3nt: TGTGCCACCAGCAGAGTTCGGGATTCAAACAGGGAGTGGAGCTCCTACGAGCAGTACTTC

j_gene: TRBJ1-4
d_gene: TRBD1
abundance: .
v_gene: TRBV5-1
CDR3aa: CASSSQGPPSKLFF
CDR3nt: TGCGCCAGCAGTTCACAGGGGCCACCCTCTAAACTGTTTTTT

j_gene: TRBJ2-6
d_gene: TRBD1
abundance: .
v_gene: TRBV5-1
CDR3aa: CASSSQGTGANVLTF
CDR3nt: TGCGCCAGCAGTTCACAGGGGACCGGGGCCAACGTCCTGACTTTC

j_gene: TRBJ1-2
d_gene: .
abundance: .
v_gene: TRBV18
CDR3aa: CASSPFRQSDYGYTF
CDR3nt: TGTGCCAGCTCACCATTTCGACAGTCGGACTATGGCTACACCTTC